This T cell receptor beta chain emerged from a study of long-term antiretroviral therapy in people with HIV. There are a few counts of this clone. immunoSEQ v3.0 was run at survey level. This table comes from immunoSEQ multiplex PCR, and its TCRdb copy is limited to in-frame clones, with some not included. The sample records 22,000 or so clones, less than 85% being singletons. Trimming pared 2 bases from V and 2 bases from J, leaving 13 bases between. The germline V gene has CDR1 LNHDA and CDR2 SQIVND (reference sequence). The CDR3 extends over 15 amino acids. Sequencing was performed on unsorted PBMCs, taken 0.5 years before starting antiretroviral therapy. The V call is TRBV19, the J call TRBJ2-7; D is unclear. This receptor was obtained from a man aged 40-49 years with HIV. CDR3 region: CASSIWPVWAYEQYF. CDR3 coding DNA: TGTGCCAGTAGTATATGGCCCGTTTGGGCCTACGAGCAGTACTTC.